This TCR beta chain comes out of a study of OX40 agonist ivuxolimab in advanced cancers. About the study as a whole: The costimulatory receptor OX40 (CD134) was targeted by ivuxolimab, a fully human IgG2 agonistic monoclonal antibody. The purpose of peripheral TCRbeta sequencing was to test whether ivuxolimab changed TCR sequence diversity and led to clonal T-cell expansion. Partial responses were achieved by three dose-escalation patients, of whom one had hepatocellular carcinoma and two had cutaneous melanoma. A male proportion of nearly 85% and a mean age of approximately 60 years, ranging from 23 to 79, were recorded for the dose-escalation cohort. Of the approximately 54 patients in dose escalation, some 20 had hepatocellular carcinoma, some 15 had melanoma, 9 had renal cell carcinoma and 9 had head and neck cancer. Intravenous ivuxolimab was administered to patients every 2 weeks at six dose levels: 0.01, 0.1, 0.3, 1.5, 3 and 10 mg/kg. Patients were allowed to have had prior anti-PD-1, anti-PD-L1 or anti-CTLA-4 therapy, and around 43% of the dose-escalation patients had been treated with checkpoint inhibitors. The paper describes the monotherapy dose-escalation part (N = 52 patients) of the phase I trial of ivuxolimab. Broader findings and caveats from the paper: In partial responders in the 0.1-3.0 mg/kg groups, normalized peripheral clonal expansion was found to be among the lowest, especially among CD8+ T cells. Low levels of normalized T-cell clonal expansion were also seen in some patients who did not respond. At doses of 0.1 to 3.0 mg/kg, clonal expansion of both CD4+ and CD8+ T cells in blood was seen between baseline and week 6. Which antigens the clonally expanded peripheral T cells were specific for was not determined. After ivuxolimab, CD8+ T cells had more expanded clones than CD4+ T cells on average.

Patients with a history of autoimmune disease or receiving systemic immunosuppression were excluded from the trial. Peripheral blood for TCR sequencing was collected from all dose cohorts at baseline, on cycle 4 day 1, and on cycle 7 day 1. Samples were obtained from an open-label, multicenter, first-in-human phase I dose-escalation trial of ivuxolimab. Adults with locally advanced or metastatic melanoma, renal cell, hepatocellular, or head and neck squamous cell carcinoma were enrolled in the trial. CD4+ and CD8+ T cells were sorted separately from peripheral blood before TCR sequencing. The CDR3 goes from the cysteine to the phenylalanine over 13 residues. The entry retains the CDR3 DNA only, 39 bases that are in frame from base 1. According to the germline V gene, CDR1 reads SGHRS and CDR2 reads YFSETQ. The junction carries 7 bases between V and J, which are trimmed by 4 bases and 0 bases respectively.

Genomic DNA was isolated from the sorted cells so that the TCRbeta CDR3 region could be sequenced. The immunoSEQ Assay was used for sequencing of TCRbeta CDR3 regions. What TCRdb holds here is the immuneACCESS table cut down to in-frame rearrangements. Part of the clones is not present; checked against another copy, under half of the missing clones reflect an unresolved V gene, and the others are unexplained. The sample records approximately 70,000 clones, roughly 84% of which are singletons. The ten most abundant clones make up 7.9% of the sample. Worth noting for this clone: This clone's antigen is unknown. The sample holds no much larger clone one base away, and base qualities are not on file. The same CDR3 also results from other DNA sequences found in this sample.

The rearrangement joined TRBV5-1 to TRBJ1-1; possibly the D gene is TRBD1, per 5 matching bases. The TCR originated in an adult with an advanced solid tumor such as melanoma, head and neck, liver or kidney cancer. Here the sequenced sample was CD4+ or CD8+ T cells sorted from blood, taken in a trial of the OX40 agonist ivuxolimab. CDR3 loop: CASSLDMNTEAFF. The nucleotides read TGCGCCAGCAGCCTGGACATGAACACTGAAGCTTTCTTT. Supplemented by the reference TRBV5-1 and TRBJ1-1 proteins around the CDR3, the complete variable domain is KAGVTQTPRYLIKTRGQQVTLSCSPISGHRSVSWYQQTPGQGLQFLFEYFSETQRNKGNFPGRFSGRQFSNSRSEMNVSTLELGDSALYLCASSLDMNTEAFFGQGTRLTVV.